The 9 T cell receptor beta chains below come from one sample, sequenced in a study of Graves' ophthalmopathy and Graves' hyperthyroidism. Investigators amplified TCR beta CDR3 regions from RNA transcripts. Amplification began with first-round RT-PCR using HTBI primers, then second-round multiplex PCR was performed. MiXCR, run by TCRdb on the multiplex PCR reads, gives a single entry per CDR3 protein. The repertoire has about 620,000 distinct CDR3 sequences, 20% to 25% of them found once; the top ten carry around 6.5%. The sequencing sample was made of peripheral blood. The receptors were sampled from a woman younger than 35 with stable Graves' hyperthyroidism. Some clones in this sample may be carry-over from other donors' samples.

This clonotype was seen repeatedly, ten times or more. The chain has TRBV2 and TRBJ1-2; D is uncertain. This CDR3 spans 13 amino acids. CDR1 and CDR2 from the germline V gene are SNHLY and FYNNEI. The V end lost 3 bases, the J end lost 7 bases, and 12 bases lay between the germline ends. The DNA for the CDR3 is TGTGCCAGCAGTGATAATCTGGGCGTTGGCTACACCTTC. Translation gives CASSDNLGVGYTF.

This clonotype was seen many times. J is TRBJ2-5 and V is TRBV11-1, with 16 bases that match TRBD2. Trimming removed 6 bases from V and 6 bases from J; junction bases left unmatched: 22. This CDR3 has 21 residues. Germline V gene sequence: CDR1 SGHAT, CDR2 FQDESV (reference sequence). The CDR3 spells CASSTNQPGLAGGFHVKTQYF. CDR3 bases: TGTGCCAGCAGTACGAACCAGCCGGGACTAGCGGGAGGGTTTCACGTGAAGACCCAGTACTTC.

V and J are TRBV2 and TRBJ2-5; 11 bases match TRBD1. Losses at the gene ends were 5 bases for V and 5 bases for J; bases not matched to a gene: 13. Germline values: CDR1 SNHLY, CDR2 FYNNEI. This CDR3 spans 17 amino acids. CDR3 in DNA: TGTGCCAGCAGTTTATCTGGCGGACAGGGGGCGTGGGAGACCCAGTACTTC. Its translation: CASSLSGGQGAWETQYF. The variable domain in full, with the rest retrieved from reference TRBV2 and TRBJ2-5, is EPEVTQTPSHQVTQMGQEVILRCVPISNHLYFYWYRQILGQKVEFLVSFYNNEISEKSEIFDDQFSVERPDGSNFTLKIRSTKLEDSAMYFCASSLSGGQGAWETQYFGPGTRLLVL.

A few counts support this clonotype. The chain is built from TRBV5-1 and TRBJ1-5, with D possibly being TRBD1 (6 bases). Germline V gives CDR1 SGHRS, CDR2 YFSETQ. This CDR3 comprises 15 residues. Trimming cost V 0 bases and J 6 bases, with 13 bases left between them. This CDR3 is CASSLDGGRAQPQHF. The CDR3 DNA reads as TGCGCCAGCAGCTTGGATGGGGGGCGAGCTCAGCCCCAGCATTTT.

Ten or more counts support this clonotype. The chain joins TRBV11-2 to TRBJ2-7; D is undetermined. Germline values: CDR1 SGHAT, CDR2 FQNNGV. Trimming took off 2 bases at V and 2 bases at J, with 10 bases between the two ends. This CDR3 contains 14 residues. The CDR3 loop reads CASSLRAEPYEQYF. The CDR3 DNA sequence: TGTGCCAGCAGCTTAAGGGCTGAACCCTACGAGCAGTACTTC. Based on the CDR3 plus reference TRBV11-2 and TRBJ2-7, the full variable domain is EAGVAQSPRYKIIEKRQSVAFWCNPISGHATLYWYQQILGQGPKLLIQFQNNGVVDDSQLPKDRFSAERLKGVDSTLKIQPAKLEDSAVYLCASSLRAEPYEQYFGPGTRLTVT.

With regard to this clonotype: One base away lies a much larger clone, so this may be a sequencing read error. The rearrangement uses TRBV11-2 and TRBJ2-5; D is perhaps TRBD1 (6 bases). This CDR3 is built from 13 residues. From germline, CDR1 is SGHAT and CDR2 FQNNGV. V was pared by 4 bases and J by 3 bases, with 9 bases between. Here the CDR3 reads CASSCGQKETQYF. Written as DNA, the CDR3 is TGTGCCAGCAGCTGCGGACAGAAAGAGACCCAGTACTTC.

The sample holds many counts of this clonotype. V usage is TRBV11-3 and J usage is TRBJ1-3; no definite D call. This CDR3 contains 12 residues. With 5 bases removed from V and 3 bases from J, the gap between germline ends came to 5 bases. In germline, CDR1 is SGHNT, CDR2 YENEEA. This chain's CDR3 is CASSVDGNTIYF. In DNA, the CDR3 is TGTGCCAGCAGCGTCGATGGAAACACCATATATTTT.

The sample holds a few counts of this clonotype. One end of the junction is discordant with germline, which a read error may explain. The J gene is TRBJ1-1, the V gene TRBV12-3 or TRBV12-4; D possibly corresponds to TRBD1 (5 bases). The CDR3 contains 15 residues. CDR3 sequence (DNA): TGTGCCAGCAGTCCGTGGGACTGTGGGTACACTGAATCTTTCTTT. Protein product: CASSPWDCGYTESFF.

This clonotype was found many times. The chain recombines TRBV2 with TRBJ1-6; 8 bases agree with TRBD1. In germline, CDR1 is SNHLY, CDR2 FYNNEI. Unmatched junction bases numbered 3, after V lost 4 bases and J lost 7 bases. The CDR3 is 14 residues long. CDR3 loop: CASSASGGNSPLHF. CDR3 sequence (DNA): TGTGCCAGCAGTGCCTCAGGGGGCAATTCACCCCTCCACTTT.